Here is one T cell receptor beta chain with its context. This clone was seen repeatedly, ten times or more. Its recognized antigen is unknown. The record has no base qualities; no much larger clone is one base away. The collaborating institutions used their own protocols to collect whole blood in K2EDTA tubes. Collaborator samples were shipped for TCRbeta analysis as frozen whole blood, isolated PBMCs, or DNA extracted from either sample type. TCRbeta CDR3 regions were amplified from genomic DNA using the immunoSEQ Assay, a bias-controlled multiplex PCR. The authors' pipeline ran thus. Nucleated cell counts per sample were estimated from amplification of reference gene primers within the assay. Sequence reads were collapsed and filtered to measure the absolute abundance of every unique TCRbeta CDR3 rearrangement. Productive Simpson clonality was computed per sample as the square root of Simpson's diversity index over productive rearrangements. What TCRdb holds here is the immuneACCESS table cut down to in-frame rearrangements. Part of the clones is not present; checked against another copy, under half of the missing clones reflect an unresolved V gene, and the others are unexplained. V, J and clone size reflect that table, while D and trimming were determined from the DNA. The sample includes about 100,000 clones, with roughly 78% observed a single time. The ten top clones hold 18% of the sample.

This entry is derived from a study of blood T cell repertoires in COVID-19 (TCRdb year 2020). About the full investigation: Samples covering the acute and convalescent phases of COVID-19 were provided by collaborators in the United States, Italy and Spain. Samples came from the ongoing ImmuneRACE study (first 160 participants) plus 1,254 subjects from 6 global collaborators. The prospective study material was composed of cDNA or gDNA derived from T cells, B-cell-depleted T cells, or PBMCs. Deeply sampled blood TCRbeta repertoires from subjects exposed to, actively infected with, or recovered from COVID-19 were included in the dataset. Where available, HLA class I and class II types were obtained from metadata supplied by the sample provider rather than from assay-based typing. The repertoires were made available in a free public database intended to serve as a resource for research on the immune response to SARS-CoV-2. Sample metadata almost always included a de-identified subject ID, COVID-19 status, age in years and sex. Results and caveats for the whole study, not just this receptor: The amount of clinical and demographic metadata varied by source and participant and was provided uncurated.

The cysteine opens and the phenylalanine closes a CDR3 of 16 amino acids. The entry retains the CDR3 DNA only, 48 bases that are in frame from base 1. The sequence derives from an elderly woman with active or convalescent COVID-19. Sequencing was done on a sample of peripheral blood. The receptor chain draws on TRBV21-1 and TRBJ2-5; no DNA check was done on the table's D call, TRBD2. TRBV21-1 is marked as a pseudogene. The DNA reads TGTGCCAGCAGCATGGGGACTAGCGGGCTACAAGAGACCCAGTACTTC. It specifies CASSMGTSGLQETQYF.